Listed below are T cell receptor beta chains from one sample, sequenced in a study of siplizumab effects on memory and regulatory T cells. Method: immunoSEQ multiplex PCR; TCRdb's copy keeps in-frame clones and lacks some. The table includes more than 75,000 clones, around 97% detected once. Source material: naive CD4+ T cells sorted from blood. The receptors derive from a human donor in good health. The CDR3 runs from the conserved cysteine through the conserved F or W. A row's size may be missing; if present it is once, few, many or a size class.

v_call	clone_size	j_call	cdr3_aa
TRBV19	NA	TRBJ2-7	CASSILGGSYEQYF
TRBV7-9	NA	TRBJ2-7	CASSPRDRAYEQYF
TRBV12-5	once	TRBJ1-2	CASGSQTVYGYTF
TRBV7-6	NA	TRBJ1-5	CASSLGREGSNQPQHF
TRBV9	NA	TRBJ2-5	CASSAGTAQETQYF
TRBV7-2	NA	TRBJ1-2	CASSPDNYGYTF
TRBV4-3	NA	TRBJ2-3	CASSQVRESSTDTQYF
TRBV5-1	NA	TRBJ1-3	CASSLEGVGNTIYF
TRBV11-1	NA	TRBJ2-2	CASSLAAGELFF
TRBV7-6	NA	TRBJ2-1	CASSLSVLGQGNNEQFF
TRBV20-1	once	TRBJ2-7	CSASLGEQYF
TRBV19	NA	TRBJ1-5	CASSIRTGLQPQHF
TRBV6-5	NA	TRBJ1-5	CASSYEWTGNQPQHF
TRBV4-3	NA	TRBJ1-2	CASSQDQANYGYTF
TRBV28	NA	TRBJ2-3	CASSLGIASGTDTQYF
TRBV7-3	NA	TRBJ2-1	CASSSLPSNEQFF
TRBV7-6	NA	TRBJ2-5	CASSLVASGGETQYF
TRBV11-2	NA	TRBJ2-3	CASSLDIAGGLTDTQYF
TRBV2	NA	TRBJ2-7	CASSGDTVYEQYF
TRBV11-2	NA	TRBJ2-1	CASSLGGPAYNEQFF
TRBV11-2	NA	TRBJ2-3	CASSLGTGHTDTQYF
TRBV5-1	NA	TRBJ2-3	CASSPRGGDTDTQYF
TRBV5-1	NA	TRBJ1-4	CASSVTGQSEKLFF
TRBV19	few	TRBJ2-2	CASEDRANTGELFF
TRBV25-1	NA	TRBJ1-1	CASSDPIKRPGGTEAFF
TRBV9	NA	TRBJ1-1	CASSVVSGNTEAFF
TRBV30	NA	TRBJ1-6	CAWTKDRTSSYNSPLHF
TRBV4-3	NA	TRBJ1-6	CASSHLGDRLAPLHF
TRBV28	NA	TRBJ1-5	CASSWIRTGAINQPQHF
TRBV6-5	NA	TRBJ2-1	CASSYSNEQFF
TRBV6-5	NA	NA	CASSHTSGGSYEQYF
TRBV28	NA	TRBJ1-1	CASSQPQGGNTEAFF
TRBV6-6	NA	TRBJ2-5	CASRGGAQETQYF
TRBV7-2	NA	TRBJ2-3	CASSPQAGGGGYDTQYF
TRBV19	NA	TRBJ1-2	CASSFRGNYGYTF
TRBV29-1	NA	TRBJ1-2	CSVGAPGQGTYGYTF
TRBV6-1	NA	TRBJ1-6	CASSARRDNSPLHF
TRBV4-2	NA	TRBJ2-7	CASSQDRQLPYEQYF
TRBV6-1	NA	TRBJ1-2	CASSEVVAGGGGYTF
TRBV5-6	few	TRBJ1-1	CASSLGSRKEAFF
TRBV7-2	NA	TRBJ2-6	CASSLVGGSGANVLTF
TRBV19	NA	TRBJ1-1	CASSMAARGNTEAFF
TRBV2	once	TRBJ1-3	CASSFTTTSGNTIYF
TRBV7-6	NA	TRBJ1-2	CASSLGTGSTSFGCTF
TRBV5-1	NA	TRBJ2-1	CASDPLAGGRNEQFF
TRBV6-1	NA	TRBJ2-3	CASTRGRTDTQYF
TRBV18	NA	TRBJ2-3	CASSRTSGSTDTQYF
TRBV7-2	NA	TRBJ2-7	CASSSSQLGEQYF
TRBV5-6	NA	TRBJ2-6	CASSPGQPSSGANVLTF
TRBV30	NA	TRBJ2-1	CAWSGPERGGPGEQFF
TRBV29-1	NA	TRBJ2-7	CTQRADTYEQYF
TRBV4-1	NA	TRBJ1-1	CASSQGILGENTEAFF